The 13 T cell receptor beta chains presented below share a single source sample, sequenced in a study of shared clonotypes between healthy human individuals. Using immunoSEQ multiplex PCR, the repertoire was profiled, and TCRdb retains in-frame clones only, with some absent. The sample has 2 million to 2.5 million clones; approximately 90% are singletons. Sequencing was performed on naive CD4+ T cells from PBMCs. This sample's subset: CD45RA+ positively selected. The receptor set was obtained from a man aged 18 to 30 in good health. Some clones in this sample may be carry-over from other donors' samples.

DNA for the CDR3: TGCGCCAGCAGCCAAGATGTCCTAGCGGGAATCACGGGTTACGAGCAGTACTTC. This translates into CASSQDVLAGITGYEQYF. The chain carries TRBV4-3 and TRBJ2-7; 9 bases are a match to TRBD2. V was pared by 0 bases and J by 4 bases, with 13 bases of the junction left unmatched. Germline CDR1 and CDR2: LGHNA and YSLEER. This CDR3 region has 18 residues.

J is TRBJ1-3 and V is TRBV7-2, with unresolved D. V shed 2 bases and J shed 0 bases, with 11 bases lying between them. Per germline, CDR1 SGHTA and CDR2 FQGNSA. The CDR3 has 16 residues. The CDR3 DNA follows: TGTGCCAGCAGCTTAAGTTCGGCGAACTCTGGAAACACCATATATTTT. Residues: CASSLSSANSGNTIYF.

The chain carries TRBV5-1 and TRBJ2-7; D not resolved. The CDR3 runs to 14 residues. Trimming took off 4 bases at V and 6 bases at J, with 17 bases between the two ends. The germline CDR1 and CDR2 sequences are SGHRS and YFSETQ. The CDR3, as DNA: TGCGCCAGCAGCGCGACGGTTACTCGCGGCGAGCAGTACTTC. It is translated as CASSATVTRGEQYF.

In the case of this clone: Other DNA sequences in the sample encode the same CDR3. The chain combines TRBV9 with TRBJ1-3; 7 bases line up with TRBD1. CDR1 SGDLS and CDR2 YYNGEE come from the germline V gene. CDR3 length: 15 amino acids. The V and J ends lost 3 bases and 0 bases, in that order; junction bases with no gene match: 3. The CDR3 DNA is TGTGCCAGCAGCGCGACAGGGAGCTCTGGAAACACCATATATTTT. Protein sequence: CASSATGSSGNTIYF.

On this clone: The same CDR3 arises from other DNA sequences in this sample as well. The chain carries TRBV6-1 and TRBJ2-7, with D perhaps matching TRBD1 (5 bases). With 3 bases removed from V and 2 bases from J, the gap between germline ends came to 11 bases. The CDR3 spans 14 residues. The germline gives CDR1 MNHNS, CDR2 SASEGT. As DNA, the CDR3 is TGTGCCAGCAGTGAGGCAGGGCCAGCCTACGAGCAGTACTTC. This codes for CASSEAGPAYEQYF.

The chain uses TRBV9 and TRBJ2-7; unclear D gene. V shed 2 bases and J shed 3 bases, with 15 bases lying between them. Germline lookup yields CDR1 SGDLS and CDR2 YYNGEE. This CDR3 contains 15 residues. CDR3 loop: CASSVRSWALYEQYF. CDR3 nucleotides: TGTGCCAGCAGCGTTCGGTCCTGGGCCCTCTACGAGCAGTACTTC. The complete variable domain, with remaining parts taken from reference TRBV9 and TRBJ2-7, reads DSGVTQTPKHLITATGQRVTLRCSPRSGDLSVYWYQQSLDQGLQFLIQYYNGEERAKGNILERFSAQQFPDLHSELNLSSLELGDSALYFCASSVRSWALYEQYFGPGTRLTVT.

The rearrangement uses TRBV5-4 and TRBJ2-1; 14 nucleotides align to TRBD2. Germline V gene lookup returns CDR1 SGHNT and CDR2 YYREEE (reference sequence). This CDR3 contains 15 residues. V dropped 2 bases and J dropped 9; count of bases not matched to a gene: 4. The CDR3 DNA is TGTGCCAGCAGCTTCGGGACTAGCGGGAGTTCTGAGCAGTTCTTC. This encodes CASSFGTSGSSEQFF.

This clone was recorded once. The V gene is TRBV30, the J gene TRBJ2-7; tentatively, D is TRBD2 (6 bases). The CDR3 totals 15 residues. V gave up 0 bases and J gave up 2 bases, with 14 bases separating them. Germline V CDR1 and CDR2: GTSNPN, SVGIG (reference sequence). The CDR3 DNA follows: TGTGCCTGGAGTGTAGGTCTAGCGAGGACCTACGAGCAGTACTTC. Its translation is CAWSVGLARTYEQYF.

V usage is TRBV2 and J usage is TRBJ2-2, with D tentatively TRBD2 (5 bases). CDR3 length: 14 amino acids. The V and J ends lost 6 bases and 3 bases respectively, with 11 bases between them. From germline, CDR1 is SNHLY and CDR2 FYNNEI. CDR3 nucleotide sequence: TGTGCCAGCAGAAACGAGAGGGACACCGGGGAGCTGTTTTTT. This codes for CASRNERDTGELFF.

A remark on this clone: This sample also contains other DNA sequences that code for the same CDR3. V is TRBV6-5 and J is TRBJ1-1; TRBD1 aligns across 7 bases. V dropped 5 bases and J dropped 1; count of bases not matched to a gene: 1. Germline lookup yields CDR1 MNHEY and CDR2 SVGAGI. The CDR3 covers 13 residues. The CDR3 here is CASSDRANTEAFF. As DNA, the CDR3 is TGTGCCAGCAGTGACAGGGCGAACACTGAAGCTTTCTTT.

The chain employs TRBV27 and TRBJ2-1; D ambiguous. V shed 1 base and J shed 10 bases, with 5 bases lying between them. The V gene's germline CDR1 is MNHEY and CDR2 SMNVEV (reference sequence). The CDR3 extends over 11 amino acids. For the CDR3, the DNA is TGTGCCAGCAGTTTATTCGAAGAGCAGTTCTTC. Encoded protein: CASSLFEEQFF.

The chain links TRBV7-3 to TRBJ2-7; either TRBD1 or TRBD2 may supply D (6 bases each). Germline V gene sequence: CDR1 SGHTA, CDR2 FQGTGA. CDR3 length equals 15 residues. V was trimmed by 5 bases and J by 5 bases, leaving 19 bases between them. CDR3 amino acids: CASSLLGGASDEQYF. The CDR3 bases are TGTGCCAGCAGCCTTCTCGGGGGCGCTTCGGACGAGCAGTACTTC. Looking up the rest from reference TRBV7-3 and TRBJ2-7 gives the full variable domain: GAGVSQTPSNKVTEKGKYVELRCDPISGHTALYWYRQSLGQGPEFLIYFQGTGAADDSGLPNDRFFAVRPEGSVSTLKIQRTERGDSAVYLCASSLLGGASDEQYFGPGTRLTVT.

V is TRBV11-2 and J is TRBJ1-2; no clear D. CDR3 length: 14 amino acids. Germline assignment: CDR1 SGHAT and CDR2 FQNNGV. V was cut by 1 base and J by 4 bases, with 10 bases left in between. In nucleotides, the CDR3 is TGTGCCAGCAGCTTAGTGGCGACATCCTATGGCTACACCTTC. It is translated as CASSLVATSYGYTF. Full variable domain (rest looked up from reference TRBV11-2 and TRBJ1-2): EAGVAQSPRYKIIEKRQSVAFWCNPISGHATLYWYQQILGQGPKLLIQFQNNGVVDDSQLPKDRFSAERLKGVDSTLKIQPAKLEDSAVYLCASSLVATSYGYTFGSGTRLTVV.